What follows are 26 T cell receptor beta chains derived from one specimen sequenced in a study of shared clonotypes between healthy human individuals. Here immunoSEQ multiplex PCR was the method, and the copy in TCRdb shows in-frame clones only, minus some. The sample lists fewer than 1.6 million clones, approximately 98.5% occurring once. Sequenced input: naive CD4+ T cells sorted from blood. Noted subset: CD45RA+ positively selected. Every receptor here comes from a man aged 30 to 45 in good health.

This clone came up once. The chain has TRBV14 and TRBJ1-1; D is ambiguous. CDR1 and CDR2 (germline): SGHDN, FVKESK. Trimming removed 3 bases at V and 2 bases at J, with 16 bases between. CDR3 size: 16 residues. The CDR3: CASSHWPGEPNTEAFF. For the CDR3, the DNA is TGTGCCAGCAGCCACTGGCCCGGGGAACCAAACACTGAAGCTTTCTTT.

The V call is TRBV5-4, the J call TRBJ2-1; 7 nucleotides line up with TRBD1. Per germline, CDR1 SGHNT and CDR2 YYREEE (reference sequence). The CDR3 sequence is 14 residues long. With V trimmed by 3 bases and J by 4 bases, 4 bases remained unmatched. CDR3 residues: CASSSGTEYNEQFF. In DNA form, the CDR3 reads TGTGCCAGCAGCTCGGGGACAGAATACAATGAGCAGTTCTTC.

The CDR3 sequence: CASSVRQPLIYNEQFF. CDR3 nucleotides: TGTGCCAGCAGCGTACGACAACCTCTGATTTACAATGAGCAGTTCTTC. The rearrangement uses TRBV9 and TRBJ2-1; D not certain. This CDR3 contains 16 residues. Per the germline V gene, CDR1 is SGDLS and CDR2 is YYNGEE. V was clipped by 1 base and J by 4 bases, with 15 bases between them. The full variable domain, in which reference TRBV9 and TRBJ2-1 provide the parts outside the CDR3, is DSGVTQTPKHLITATGQRVTLRCSPRSGDLSVYWYQQSLDQGLQFLIQYYNGEERAKGNILERFSAQQFPDLHSELNLSSLELGDSALYFCASSVRQPLIYNEQFFGPGTRLTVL.

The CDR3 here is CASSPRDLSQVEQYF. CDR3 DNA sequence: TGTGCCAGCAGCCCACGGGACCTATCTCAAGTTGAGCAGTACTTC. The chain uses TRBV9 and TRBJ2-7; D may correspond to TRBD1 or TRBD2 (5 bases each). The germline V gene has CDR1 SGDLS and CDR2 YYNGEE. Trimming took 4 bases from V and 7 from J, leaving 21 bases between them. There are 15 residues in the CDR3.

This chain joins TRBV5-1 and TRBJ2-7, with a tentative D call TRBD2 (6 bases). V lost 5 bases and J 2 bases, leaving 17 bases between the germline ends. Germline lookup yields CDR1 SGHRS and CDR2 YFSETQ. This CDR3 comprises 15 residues. The CDR3 loop reads CASRITGLITYEQYF. Here the CDR3 DNA reads TGCGCCAGCAGAATTACGGGACTCATCACCTACGAGCAGTACTTC.

The chain couples TRBV28 to TRBJ2-3; 9 bases fit TRBD1. Trimming removed 4 bases from V and 2 bases from J; junction bases left unmatched: 4. Germline V CDR1 and CDR2: MDHEN, SYDVKM. This CDR3 region has 15 residues. The CDR3 nucleotides are TGTGCCAGCAGTTCGACAGGGGGGAACACAGATACGCAGTATTTT. This codes for CASSSTGGNTDTQYF.

The chain recombines TRBV2 with TRBJ1-5, with a tentative D call TRBD1 (5 bases). Between the trimmed V and J ends, which lost 5 bases and 4 bases, there was a span of 9 bases. This CDR3 has 13 residues. CDR1 and CDR2 (germline): SNHLY, FYNNEI. In DNA form, the CDR3 reads TGTGCCAGCAGTTGGGACCGAAATCAGCCCCAGCATTTT. Translated: CASSWDRNQPQHF. The full variable domain, completed using reference TRBV2 and TRBJ1-5, is EPEVTQTPSHQVTQMGQEVILRCVPISNHLYFYWYRQILGQKVEFLVSFYNNEISEKSEIFDDQFSVERPDGSNFTLKIRSTKLEDSAMYFCASSWDRNQPQHFGDGTRLSIL.

The V gene is TRBV30, the J gene TRBJ1-5; perhaps TRBD1 as D (6 bases). Trimming removed 4 bases from V and 3 bases from J, with 10 bases in between. CDR1 GTSNPN and CDR2 SVGIG come from the germline V gene (reference sequence). The CDR3 runs 13 residues. In DNA, the CDR3 is TGTGCCTGGACCGCAGGGGTCAATCAGCCCCAGCATTTT. Encoded protein: CAWTAGVNQPQHF. Supplemented by reference TRBV30 and TRBJ1-5, the full variable domain reads SQTIHQWPATLVQPVGSPLSLECTVEGTSNPNLYWYRQAAGRGLQLLFYSVGIGQISSEVPQNLSASRPQDRQFILSSKKLLLSDSGFYLCAWTAGVNQPQHFGDGTRLSIL.

The DNA for the CDR3 is TGTGCCAGCGAAGGGTCTACTCGCGGGAGGGACAATGAGCAGTTCTTC. Amino acids: CASEGSTRGRDNEQFF. This chain joins TRBV19 and TRBJ2-1, with TRBD2 matching over 9 bases. CDR1 and CDR2 from the germline V gene are LNHDA and SQIVND (reference sequence). The CDR3 totals 16 residues. Trimming took 9 bases from V and 5 from J; bases not matched to a gene: 14. The variable domain in full, with the rest retrieved from reference TRBV19 and TRBJ2-1, is DGGITQSPKYLFRKEGQNVTLSCEQNLNHDAMYWYRQDPGQGLRLIYYSQIVNDFQKGDIAEGYSVSREKKESFPLTVTSAQKNPTAFYLCASEGSTRGRDNEQFFGPGTRLTVL.

The sample holds one count of this clone. The chain combines TRBV28 with TRBJ2-2; no clear D. V was trimmed by 7 bases and J by 0 bases, leaving 9 bases between them. The CDR3 is 14 residues long. Germline CDR1 reads MDHEN; CDR2 reads SYDVKM. The CDR3: CASIGTANTGELFF. The CDR3 region has the DNA TGTGCCAGCATTGGAACAGCGAACACCGGGGAGCTGTTTTTT. The full variable domain, completed using reference TRBV28 and TRBJ2-2, is DVKVTQSSRYLVKRTGEKVFLECVQDMDHENMFWYRQDPGLGLRLIYFSYDVKMKEKGDIPEGYSVSREKKERFSLILESASTNQTSMYLCASIGTANTGELFFGEGSRLTVL.

The chain employs TRBV4-1 and TRBJ2-7; 10 bases are shared with TRBD1. V lost 4 bases, J lost 3 bases, and 6 bases stayed unmatched. CDR1 and CDR2 (germline): MGHRA, YSYEKL. The CDR3 covers 15 residues. CDR3 region: CASSLPGQGSYEQYF. The CDR3 coding sequence is TGCGCCAGCAGCCTTCCGGGACAGGGGAGCTACGAGCAGTACTTC.

Only one count was recorded for this clone. The V gene is TRBV4-3, the J gene TRBJ1-1; D perhaps matches TRBD1 (5 bases). The CDR3 covers 15 residues. Germline V CDR1 and CDR2: LGHNA, YSLEER. Trimming took 1 base from V and 3 from J, leaving 12 bases between them. The CDR3 here is CASSQAGPGDTEAFF. In nucleotides, the CDR3 is TGCGCCAGCAGCCAAGCCGGCCCGGGGGACACTGAAGCTTTCTTT.

This rearrangement joins TRBV5-1 to TRBJ1-1; D is ambiguous. This CDR3 is built from 13 residues. CDR1 SGHRS and CDR2 YFSETQ come from the germline V gene. Between the trimmed V and J ends, which lost 4 bases and 0 bases, there was a span of 7 bases. The CDR3, as DNA: TGCGCCAGCAGCCTAAAAGTGAACACTGAAGCTTTCTTT. Translation: CASSLKVNTEAFF. The whole variable domain, remainder taken from reference TRBV5-1 and TRBJ1-1, is KAGVTQTPRYLIKTRGQQVTLSCSPISGHRSVSWYQQTPGQGLQFLFEYFSETQRNKGNFPGRFSGRQFSNSRSEMNVSTLELGDSALYLCASSLKVNTEAFFGQGTRLTVV.

The chain has TRBV5-1 and TRBJ2-1, with 7 bases fitting TRBD2. After removal of 0 bases from V and 0 bases from J, the junction contained 3 bases not matched to a gene. Germline V gives CDR1 SGHRS, CDR2 YFSETQ. The CDR3 loop spans 16 amino acids. The CDR3 region is CASSLASGGSYNEQFF. CDR3 DNA sequence: TGCGCCAGCAGCTTGGCCTCGGGGGGCTCCTACAATGAGCAGTTCTTC.

The rearrangement joins TRBV5-6 to TRBJ1-2, with 11 bases fitting TRBD1. The germline gives CDR1 SGHDT, CDR2 YYEEEE. CDR3 size: 14 residues. V gave up 3 bases and J gave up 6 bases; unmatched junction bases: 4. This CDR3 reads CASSSDRGRNGYTF. DNA for the CDR3: TGTGCCAGCAGCTCGGACAGGGGGCGGAATGGCTACACCTTC.

In the case of this clone: A junction boundary mismatches the germline segment, possibly from a read error. The chain combines TRBV28 with TRBJ2-1; 10 nucleotides match TRBD2. CDR3 length: 15 residues. CDR1 and CDR2 from the germline V gene are MDHEN and SYDVKM. The CDR3 sequence: CASTLPLAGANEQFF. For the CDR3, the DNA is TGTGCCAGCACTTTACCCCTAGCGGGAGCCAATGAGCAGTTCTTC.

This chain joins TRBV27 and TRBJ1-2, with D perhaps matching TRBD1 (5 bases). V was trimmed by 6 bases and J by 8 bases, leaving 19 bases between them. CDR3 length: 14 residues. The germline V gene has CDR1 MNHEY and CDR2 SMNVEV (reference sequence). The CDR3 nucleotides read TGTGCCAGCAGGGGGGAATTAACGGTGGGCGGCTACACCTTC. It translates to CASRGELTVGGYTF.

Turning to this clone: The sample contains more than one DNA sequence encoding this CDR3. This sequence joins TRBV7-2 and TRBJ2-7; D remains ambiguous. The length of the CDR3 is 11 residues. Per the germline V gene, CDR1 is SGHTA and CDR2 is FQGNSA. Trimming removed 2 bases at V and 4 bases at J, with 3 bases between. Here the CDR3 reads CASSLSYEQYF. The CDR3 nucleotides read TGTGCCAGCAGCTTAAGTTACGAGCAGTACTTC.

The chain is built from TRBV6-5 and TRBJ2-7, with 9 bases matching TRBD2. This CDR3 spans 12 amino acids. J was trimmed by 9 bases and V by 3 bases; bases with no gene match: 3. CDR1 MNHEY and CDR2 SVGAGI come from the germline V gene. In DNA, the CDR3 is TGTGCCAGCAGTTATAGCGGGAGAGCGCAGTACTTC. It specifies CASSYSGRAQYF.

This sequence joins TRBV10-2 and TRBJ2-3; the match to TRBD1 covers 7 bases. V trimming: 6 bases; J trimming: 2 bases; junction bases outside the gene matches: 5. The CDR3 runs to 14 residues. From germline, CDR1 is WSHSY and CDR2 SAAADI. CDR3 DNA sequence: TGCGCCAGCAGGGACAGGTTATTCACAGATACGCAGTATTTT. This sequence encodes CASRDRLFTDTQYF.

The gene calls are TRBV15 and TRBJ2-7; 7 bases are a match to TRBD1. The CDR3 spans 14 residues. CDR1 is LNHNV and CDR2 is YYDKDF in the germline V gene (reference sequence). Germline trimming cut 0 bases from V and 3 bases from J; bases unmatched to any gene: 2. CDR3 nucleotides: TGTGCCACCAGCAGAGAAGGGGGCGGCTACGAGCAGTACTTC. It codes for CATSREGGGYEQYF.

The chain recombines TRBV29-1 with TRBJ1-1; D perhaps matches TRBD1 (5 bases). The CDR3 has 13 residues. V was clipped by 3 bases and J by 1 base, with 9 bases between them. The germline V gene has CDR1 SQVTM and CDR2 ANQGSEA. The CDR3 is CSVEKTANTEAFF. The CDR3 DNA reads as TGCAGCGTTGAGAAGACAGCGAACACTGAAGCTTTCTTT.

This chain links TRBV29-1 with TRBJ1-1; 9 positions match TRBD1. The CDR3 is made up of 14 amino acids. V lost 4 bases, J lost 4 bases, and 7 bases stayed unmatched. Looked up from germline, CDR1 is SQVTM and CDR2 is ANQGSEA. The chain's CDR3 is CSVVDRGRSTEAFF. Here the CDR3 DNA reads TGCAGCGTTGTGGACAGGGGAAGAAGCACTGAAGCTTTCTTT.

This chain connects TRBV25-1 to TRBJ2-7, with D perhaps TRBD2 (5 bases). The CDR3 length is 14 residues. Trimming removed 2 bases from V and 3 bases from J, with 11 bases in between. Germline CDR1 MGHDK, CDR2 SYGVNS. DNA for the CDR3: TGTGCCAGCAGTGAAGCGGGCACCCTCTACGAGCAGTACTTC. This translates into CASSEAGTLYEQYF.

This clone was counted a single time. Within the sample, other DNA sequences also encode this same CDR3. This sequence joins TRBV5-1 and TRBJ2-1, with 9 positions matching TRBD1. Losses at the gene ends were 1 base for V and 2 bases for J; bases not matched to a gene: 1. CDR1 SGHRS and CDR2 YFSETQ come from the germline V gene. CDR3 length: 15 residues. The CDR3 region is CASSLTGGAYNEQFF. CDR3 coding DNA: TGCGCCAGCAGCTTGACAGGGGGCGCCTACAATGAGCAGTTCTTC.

This chain uses TRBV4-1 with TRBJ1-4; 7 bases fit TRBD1. Looked up from germline, CDR1 is MGHRA and CDR2 is YSYEKL. This CDR3 has 15 residues. With V trimmed by 3 bases and J by 3 bases, 4 bases remained unmatched. The CDR3 loop is CASSHPQGANEKLFF. The CDR3 bases are TGCGCCAGCAGCCACCCGCAGGGGGCTAATGAAAAACTGTTTTTT.